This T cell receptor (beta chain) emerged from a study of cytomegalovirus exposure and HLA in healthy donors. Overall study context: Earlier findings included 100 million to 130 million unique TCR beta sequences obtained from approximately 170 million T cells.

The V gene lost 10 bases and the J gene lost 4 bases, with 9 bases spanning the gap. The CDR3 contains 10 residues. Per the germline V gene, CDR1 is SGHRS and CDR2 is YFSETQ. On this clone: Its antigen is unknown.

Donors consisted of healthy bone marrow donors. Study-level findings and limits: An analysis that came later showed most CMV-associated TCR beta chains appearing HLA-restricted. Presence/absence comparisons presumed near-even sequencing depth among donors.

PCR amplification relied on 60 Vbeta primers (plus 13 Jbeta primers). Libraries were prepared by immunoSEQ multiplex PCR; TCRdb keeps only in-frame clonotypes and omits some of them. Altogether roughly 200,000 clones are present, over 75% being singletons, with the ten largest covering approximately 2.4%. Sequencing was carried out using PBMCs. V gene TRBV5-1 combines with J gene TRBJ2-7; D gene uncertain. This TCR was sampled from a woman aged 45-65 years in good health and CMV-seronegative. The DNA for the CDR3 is TGCGCCCCTAGATTATACGAGCAGTACTTC. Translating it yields CAPRLYEQYF.